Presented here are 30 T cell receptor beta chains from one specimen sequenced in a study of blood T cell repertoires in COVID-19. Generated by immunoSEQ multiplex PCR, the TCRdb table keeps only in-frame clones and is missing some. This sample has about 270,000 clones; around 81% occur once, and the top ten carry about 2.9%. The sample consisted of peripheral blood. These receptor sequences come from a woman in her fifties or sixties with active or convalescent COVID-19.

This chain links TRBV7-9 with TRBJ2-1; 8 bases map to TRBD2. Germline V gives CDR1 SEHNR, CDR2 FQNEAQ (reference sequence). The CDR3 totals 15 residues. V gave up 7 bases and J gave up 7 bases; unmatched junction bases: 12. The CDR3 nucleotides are TGTGCCAGCAATCTCCCCGGACTAGCAGGAAATGAGCAGTTCTTC. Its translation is CASNLPGLAGNEQFF.

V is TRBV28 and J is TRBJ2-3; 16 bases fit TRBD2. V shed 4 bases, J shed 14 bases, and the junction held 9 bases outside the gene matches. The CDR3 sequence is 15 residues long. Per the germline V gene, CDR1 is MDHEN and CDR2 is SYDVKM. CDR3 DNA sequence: TGTGCCAGCAGTTCTACCGGGACTAGCGGGGGGGCAGGGTATTTT. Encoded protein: CASSSTGTSGGAGYF.

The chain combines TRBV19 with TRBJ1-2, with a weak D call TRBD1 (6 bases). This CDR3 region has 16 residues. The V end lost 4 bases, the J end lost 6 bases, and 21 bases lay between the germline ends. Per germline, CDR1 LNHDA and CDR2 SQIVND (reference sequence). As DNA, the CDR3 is TGTGCCAGTAGTACACCGGGACAAGCTCCTGGCAATGGCTACACCTTC. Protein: CASSTPGQAPGNGYTF.

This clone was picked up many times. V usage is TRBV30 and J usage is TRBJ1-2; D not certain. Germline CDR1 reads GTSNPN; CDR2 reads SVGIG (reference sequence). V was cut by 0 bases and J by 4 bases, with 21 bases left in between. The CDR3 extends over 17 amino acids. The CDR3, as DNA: TGTGCCTGGAGTGTAAGGTGGGCAGGCAGCCTCGGCTATGGCTACACCTTC. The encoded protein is CAWSVRWAGSLGYGYTF. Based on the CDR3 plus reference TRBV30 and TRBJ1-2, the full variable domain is SQTIHQWPATLVQPVGSPLSLECTVEGTSNPNLYWYRQAAGRGLQLLFYSVGIGQISSEVPQNLSASRPQDRQFILSSKKLLLSDSGFYLCAWSVRWAGSLGYGYTFGSGTRLTVV.

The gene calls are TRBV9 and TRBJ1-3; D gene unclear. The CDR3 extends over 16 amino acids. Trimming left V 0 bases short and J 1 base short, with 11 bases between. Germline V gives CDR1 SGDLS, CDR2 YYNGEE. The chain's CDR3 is CASSVGSGVSGNTIYF. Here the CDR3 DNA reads TGTGCCAGCAGCGTAGGGTCCGGGGTGTCTGGAAACACCATATATTTT.

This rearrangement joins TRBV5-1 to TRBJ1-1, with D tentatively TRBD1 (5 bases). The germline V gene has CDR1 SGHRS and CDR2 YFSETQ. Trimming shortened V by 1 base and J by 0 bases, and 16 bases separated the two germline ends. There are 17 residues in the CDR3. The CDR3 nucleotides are TGCGCCAGCAGCTTGCCTCCTGGGGAGGGGATGAACACTGAAGCTTTCTTT. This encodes CASSLPPGEGMNTEAFF. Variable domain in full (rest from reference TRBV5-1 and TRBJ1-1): KAGVTQTPRYLIKTRGQQVTLSCSPISGHRSVSWYQQTPGQGLQFLFEYFSETQRNKGNFPGRFSGRQFSNSRSEMNVSTLELGDSALYLCASSLPPGEGMNTEAFFGQGTRLTVV.

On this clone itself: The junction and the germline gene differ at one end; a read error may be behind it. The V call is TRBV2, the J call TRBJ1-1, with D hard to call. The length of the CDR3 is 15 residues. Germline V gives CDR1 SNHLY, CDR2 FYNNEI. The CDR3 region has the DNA TGTGCCAGCAGGGAAGGCACCGGGTCCTACACTGAAGCTTTCTTT. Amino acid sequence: CASREGTGSYTEAFF.

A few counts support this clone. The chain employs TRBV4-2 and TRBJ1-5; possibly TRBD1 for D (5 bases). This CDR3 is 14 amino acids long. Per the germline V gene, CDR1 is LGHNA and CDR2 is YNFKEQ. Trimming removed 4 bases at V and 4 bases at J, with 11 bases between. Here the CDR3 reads CASSRVGQNQPQHF. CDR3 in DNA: TGTGCCAGCAGCCGGGTGGGGCAGAATCAGCCCCAGCATTTT.

CDR3 nucleotides: TGTGCCAGCAGTTTAGGCGGCACAAATCAGCCCCAGCATTTT. It specifies CASSLGGTNQPQHF. The V call is TRBV28, the J call TRBJ1-5; D not resolved. V was pared by 2 bases and J by 4 bases, with 9 bases between. This CDR3 has 14 amino acids. CDR1 is MDHEN, CDR2 SYDVKM, per germline.

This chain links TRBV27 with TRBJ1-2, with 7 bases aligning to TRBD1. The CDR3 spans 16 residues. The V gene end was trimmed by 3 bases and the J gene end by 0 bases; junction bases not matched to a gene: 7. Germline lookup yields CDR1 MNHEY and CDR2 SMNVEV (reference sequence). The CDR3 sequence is CASSFGRGLANYGYTF. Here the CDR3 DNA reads TGTGCCAGCAGTTTCGGCAGGGGGTTAGCTAACTATGGCTACACCTTC.

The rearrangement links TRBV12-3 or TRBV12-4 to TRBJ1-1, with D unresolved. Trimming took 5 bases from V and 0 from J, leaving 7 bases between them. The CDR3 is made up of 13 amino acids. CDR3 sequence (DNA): TGTGCCAGCAGTGTCACACTGAACACTGAAGCTTTCTTT. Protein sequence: CASSVTLNTEAFF.

CDR3 residues: CASRAGKGDYGYTF. CDR3 sequence (DNA): TGTGCCAGCAGAGCCGGGAAGGGGGACTATGGCTACACCTTC. The chain joins TRBV2 to TRBJ1-2; D possibly corresponds to TRBD1 (6 bases). The CDR3 has 14 amino acids. Trimming cost V 6 bases and J 3 bases, with 14 bases left between them. From germline, CDR1 is SNHLY and CDR2 FYNNEI.

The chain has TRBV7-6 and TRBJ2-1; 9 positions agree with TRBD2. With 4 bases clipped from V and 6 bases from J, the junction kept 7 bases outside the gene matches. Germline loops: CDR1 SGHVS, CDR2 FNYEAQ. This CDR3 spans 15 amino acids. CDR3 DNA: TGTGCCAGCAGCTCAGGGGGACTAGCTGGCAATGAGCAGTTCTTC. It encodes CASSSGGLAGNEQFF.

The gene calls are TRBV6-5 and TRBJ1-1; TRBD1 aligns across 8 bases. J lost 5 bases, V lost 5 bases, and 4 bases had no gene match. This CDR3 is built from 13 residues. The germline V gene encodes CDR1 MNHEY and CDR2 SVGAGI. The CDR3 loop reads CASSRDRGTEAFF. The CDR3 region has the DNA TGTGCCAGCAGTCGAGACAGGGGAACTGAAGCTTTCTTT.

The CDR3 region has the DNA TGTGCCAGCAGTCCCCGAATAGGGGGCAAGTACGAGCAGTACTTC. Protein product: CASSPRIGGKYEQYF. The V and J genes are TRBV28 and TRBJ2-7; 7 positions agree with TRBD1. The CDR3 sequence is 15 residues long. Trimming removed 5 bases from V and 4 bases from J; junction bases left unmatched: 11. CDR1 is MDHEN, CDR2 SYDVKM, per germline.

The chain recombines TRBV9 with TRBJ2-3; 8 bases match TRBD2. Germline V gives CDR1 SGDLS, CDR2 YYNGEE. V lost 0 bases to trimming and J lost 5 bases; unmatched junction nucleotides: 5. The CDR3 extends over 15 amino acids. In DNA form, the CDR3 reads TGTGCCAGCAGCGTAGAAGGTAGCGGGGAAGATACGCAGTATTTT. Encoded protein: CASSVEGSGEDTQYF.

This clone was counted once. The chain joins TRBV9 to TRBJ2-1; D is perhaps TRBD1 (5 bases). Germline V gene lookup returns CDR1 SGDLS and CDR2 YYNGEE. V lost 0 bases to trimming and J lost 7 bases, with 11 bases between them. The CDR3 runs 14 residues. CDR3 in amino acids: CASSVEWKGNEQFF. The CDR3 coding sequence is TGTGCCAGCAGCGTAGAGTGGAAGGGGAATGAGCAGTTCTTC.

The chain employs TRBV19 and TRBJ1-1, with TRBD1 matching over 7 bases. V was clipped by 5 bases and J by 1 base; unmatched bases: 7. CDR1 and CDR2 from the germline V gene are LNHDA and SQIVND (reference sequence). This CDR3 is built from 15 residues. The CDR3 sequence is CASSQDRAGNTEAFF. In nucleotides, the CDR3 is TGTGCCAGTAGTCAAGACAGGGCGGGGAACACTGAAGCTTTCTTT.

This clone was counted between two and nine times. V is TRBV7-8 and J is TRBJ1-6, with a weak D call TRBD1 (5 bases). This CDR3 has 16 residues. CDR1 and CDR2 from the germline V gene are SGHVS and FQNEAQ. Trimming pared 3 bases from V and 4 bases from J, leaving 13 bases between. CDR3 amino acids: CASSFTGRPYNSPLHF. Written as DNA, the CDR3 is TGTGCCAGCAGCTTTACAGGAAGGCCATATAATTCACCCCTCCACTTT.

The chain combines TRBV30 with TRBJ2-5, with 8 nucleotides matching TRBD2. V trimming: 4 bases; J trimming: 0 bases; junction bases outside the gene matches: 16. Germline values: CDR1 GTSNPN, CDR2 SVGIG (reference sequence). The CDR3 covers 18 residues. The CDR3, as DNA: TGTGCCTGGAACCCTCAACTAGCGCGGGGGGCTTACCAAGAGACCCAGTACTTC. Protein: CAWNPQLARGAYQETQYF. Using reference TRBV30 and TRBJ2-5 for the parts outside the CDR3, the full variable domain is SQTIHQWPATLVQPVGSPLSLECTVEGTSNPNLYWYRQAAGRGLQLLFYSVGIGQISSEVPQNLSASRPQDRQFILSSKKLLLSDSGFYLCAWNPQLARGAYQETQYFGPGTRLLVL.

CDR3 sequence: CASSLEGGAGGYTF. The CDR3 DNA follows: TGCGCCAGCAGCTTGGAAGGGGGCGCGGGTGGCTACACCTTC. The chain has TRBV5-1 and TRBJ1-2; TRBD1 matches at 7 bases. J lost 7 bases, V lost 0 bases, and 6 bases had no gene match. From germline, CDR1 is SGHRS and CDR2 YFSETQ. This CDR3 is 14 amino acids long.

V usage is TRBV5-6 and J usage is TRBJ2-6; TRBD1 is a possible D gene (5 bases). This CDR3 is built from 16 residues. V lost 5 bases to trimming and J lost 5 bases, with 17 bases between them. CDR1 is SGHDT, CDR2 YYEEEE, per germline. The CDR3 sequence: CASRMSDQGWANVLTF. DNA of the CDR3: TGTGCCAGCAGAATGTCAGACCAGGGCTGGGCCAACGTCCTGACTTTC. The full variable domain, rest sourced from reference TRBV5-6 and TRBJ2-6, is DAGVTQSPTHLIKTRGQQVTLRCSPKSGHDTVSWYQQALGQGPQFIFQYYEEEERQRGNFPDRFSGHQFPNYSSELNVNALLLGDSALYLCASRMSDQGWANVLTFGAGSRLTVL.

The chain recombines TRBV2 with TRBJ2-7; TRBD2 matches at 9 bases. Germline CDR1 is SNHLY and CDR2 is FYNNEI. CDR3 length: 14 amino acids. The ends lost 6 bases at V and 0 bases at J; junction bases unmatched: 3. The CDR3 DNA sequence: TGTGCCAGCAGATTAGCGGGGGCCTCCTACGAGCAGTACTTC. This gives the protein CASRLAGASYEQYF.

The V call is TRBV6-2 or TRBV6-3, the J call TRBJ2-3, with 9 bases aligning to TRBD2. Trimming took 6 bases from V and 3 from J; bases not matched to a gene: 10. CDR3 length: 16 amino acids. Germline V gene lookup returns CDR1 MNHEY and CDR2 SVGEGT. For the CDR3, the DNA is TGTGCCAGCAGCCTCGGCCCAAGCGGGGGGACAGATACGCAGTATTTT. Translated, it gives CASSLGPSGGTDTQYF.

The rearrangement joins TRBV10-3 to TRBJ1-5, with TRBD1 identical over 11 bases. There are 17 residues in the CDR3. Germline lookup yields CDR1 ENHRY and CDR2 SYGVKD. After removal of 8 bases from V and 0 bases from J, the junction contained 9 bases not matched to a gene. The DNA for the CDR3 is TGTGCCATCGGAGGGACAGGGGGTTCATATAGCAATCAGCCCCAGCATTTT. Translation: CAIGGTGGSYSNQPQHF.

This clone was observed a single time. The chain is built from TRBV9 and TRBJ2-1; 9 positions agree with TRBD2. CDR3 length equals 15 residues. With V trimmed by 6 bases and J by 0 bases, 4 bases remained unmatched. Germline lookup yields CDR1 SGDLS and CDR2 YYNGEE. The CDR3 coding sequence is TGTGCCAGCACCAGCGGGGGGCTCTCCTACAATGAGCAGTTCTTC. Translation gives CASTSGGLSYNEQFF.

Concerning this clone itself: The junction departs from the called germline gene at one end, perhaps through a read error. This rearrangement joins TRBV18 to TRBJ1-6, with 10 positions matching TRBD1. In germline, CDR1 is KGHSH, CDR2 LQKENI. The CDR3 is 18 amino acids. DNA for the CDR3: TGTGCCAGCTCAACACCGGGACAGGGGACTCCCTATAATTCACCCCTCCACTTT. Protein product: CASSTPGQGTPYNSPLHF.

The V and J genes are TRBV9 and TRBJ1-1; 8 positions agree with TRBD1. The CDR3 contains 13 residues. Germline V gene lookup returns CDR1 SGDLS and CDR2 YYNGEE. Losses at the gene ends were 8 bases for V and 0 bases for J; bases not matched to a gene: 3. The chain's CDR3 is CASGQGMNTEAFF. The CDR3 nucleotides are TGTGCCAGTGGACAGGGAATGAACACTGAAGCTTTCTTT.

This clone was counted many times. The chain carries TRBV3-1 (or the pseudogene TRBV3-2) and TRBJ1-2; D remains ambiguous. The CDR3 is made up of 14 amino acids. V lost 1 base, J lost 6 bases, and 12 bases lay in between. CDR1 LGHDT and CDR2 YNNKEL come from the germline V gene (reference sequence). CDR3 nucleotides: TGTGCCAGCAGCCAAGTCAGGCCAGGTCATGGCTACACCTTC. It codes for CASSQVRPGHGYTF.

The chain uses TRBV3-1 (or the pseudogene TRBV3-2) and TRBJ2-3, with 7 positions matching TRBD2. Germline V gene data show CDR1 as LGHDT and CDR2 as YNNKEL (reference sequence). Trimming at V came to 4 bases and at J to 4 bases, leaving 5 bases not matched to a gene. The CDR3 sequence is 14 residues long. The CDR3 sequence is CASSLGLGSDTQYF. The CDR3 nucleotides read TGTGCCAGCAGCCTCGGACTAGGCTCAGATACGCAGTATTTT.